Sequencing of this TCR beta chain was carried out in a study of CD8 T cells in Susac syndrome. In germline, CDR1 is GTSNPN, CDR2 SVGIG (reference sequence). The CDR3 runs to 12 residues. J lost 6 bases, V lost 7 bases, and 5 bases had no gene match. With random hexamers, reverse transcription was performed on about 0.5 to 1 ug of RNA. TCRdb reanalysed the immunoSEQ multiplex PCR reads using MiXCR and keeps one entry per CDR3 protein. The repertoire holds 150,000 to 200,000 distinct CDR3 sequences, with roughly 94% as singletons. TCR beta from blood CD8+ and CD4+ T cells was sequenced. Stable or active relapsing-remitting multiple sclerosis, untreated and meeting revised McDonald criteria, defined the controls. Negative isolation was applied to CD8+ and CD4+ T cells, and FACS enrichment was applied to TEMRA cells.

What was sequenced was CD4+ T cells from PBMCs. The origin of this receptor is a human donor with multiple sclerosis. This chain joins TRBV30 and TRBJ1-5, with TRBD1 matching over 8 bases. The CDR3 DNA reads TGTGCCTCAGGACAGGGAGGTCAGCCCCAGCATTTT. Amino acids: CASGQGGQPQHF.